These 15 T cell receptor beta chains share one sample of origin, sequenced in a study of T cell responses to AZD1222 COVID-19 vaccine. Using immunoSEQ multiplex PCR, the repertoire was profiled, and TCRdb retains in-frame clones only, with some absent. Among about 110,000 clones listed, roughly 89% were seen once. The sequencing here drew on peripheral blood, taken on day 0 of MenACWY control vaccination. The receptor source for this set is an adult in good health.

This clone appeared a few times. The gene calls are TRBV21-1 and TRBJ1-1; the table's D call TRBD1 went unverified against the DNA. TRBV21-1 is an annotated pseudogene. The CDR3 has 16 amino acids. CDR3 sequence: CASSEFHRAMNTEAFF. The CDR3 DNA reads as TGTGCCAGCAGCGAATTTCACAGAGCCATGAACACTGAAGCTTTCTTT.

V is TRBV28 and J is TRBJ2-7, with a possible D match to TRBD2 (6 bases). V lost 6 bases, J lost 1 base, and 13 bases lay in between. The CDR3 is 14 amino acids. CDR1 MDHEN and CDR2 SYDVKM come from the germline V gene. In DNA, the CDR3 is TGTGCCAGCAGCAGTGGAGGGGCGTCCTACGAGCAGTACTTC. It is translated as CASSSGGASYEQYF.

The gene calls are TRBV15 and TRBJ2-3; perhaps TRBD2 as D (5 bases). This CDR3 has 17 amino acids. The V gene lost 0 bases and the J gene lost 6 bases, with 19 bases spanning the gap. Germline CDR1 is LNHNV and CDR2 is YYDKDF (reference sequence). The CDR3 DNA is TGTGCCACCAGCAGAGAAGCGGTAGACCCCAGGATGGATACGCAGTATTTT. This gives the protein CATSREAVDPRMDTQYF.

The chain is built from TRBV3-1 (or the pseudogene TRBV3-2) and TRBJ1-3; D not certain. V lost 4 bases, J lost 6 bases, and 13 bases lay in between. The CDR3 is 14 residues long. The germline V gene has CDR1 LGHDT and CDR2 YNNKEL (reference sequence). CDR3 DNA sequence: TGTGCCAGCAGCCCCGTTAATGCGGAAAACACCATATATTTT. It translates to CASSPVNAENTIYF.

This rearrangement joins TRBV4-2 to TRBJ1-5; no clear D. The CDR3 loop spans 14 amino acids. Germline V gives CDR1 LGHNA, CDR2 YNFKEQ. Between the trimmed V and J ends, which lost 3 bases and 10 bases, there was a span of 16 bases. This chain's CDR3 is CASSQSAAAPPQHF. The CDR3 DNA reads TGTGCCAGCAGCCAGTCGGCCGCGGCGCCCCCCCAGCATTTT.

The chain uses TRBV24-1 and TRBJ1-2, with a possible D match to TRBD1 (5 bases). The CDR3 is 14 amino acids. Germline V CDR1 and CDR2: KGHDR, SFDVKD. The ends were cut back, 0 bases at V and 4 bases at J, with 8 bases in the middle. CDR3 DNA: TGTGCCACCAGTGATTTGCCAGGGCGCTATGGCTACACCTTC. Its protein product is CATSDLPGRYGYTF.

J is TRBJ1-6 and V is TRBV4-3; weak D call: TRBD1 (5 bases). The CDR3 extends over 16 amino acids. The V and J ends lost 0 bases and 8 bases respectively, with 14 bases between them. CDR1 and CDR2 from the germline V gene are LGHNA and YSLEER. CDR3 sequence (DNA): TGCGCCAGCAGCCAAGAGTTCAGGGATTTATATTCACCCCTCCACTTT. It codes for CASSQEFRDLYSPLHF.

The CDR3 region is CASSLSGGHSYEQYF. The CDR3 nucleotides read TGTGCCAGCAGTTTATCCGGGGGACACTCCTACGAGCAGTACTTC. V is TRBV27 and J is TRBJ2-7, with D perhaps assigned TRBD1 or TRBD2 (6 bases each). The CDR3 runs to 15 residues. Trimming removed 0 bases at V and 0 bases at J, with 9 bases between. Germline V gene lookup returns CDR1 MNHEY and CDR2 SMNVEV (reference sequence).

The chain combines TRBV9 with TRBJ1-2; TRBD1 aligns across 7 bases. V was clipped by 0 bases and J by 2 bases; unmatched bases: 10. This CDR3 comprises 17 residues. Germline values: CDR1 SGDLS, CDR2 YYNGEE. The CDR3 DNA reads as TGTGCCAGCAGCGTAGCTGCCCCGGGACAGTCCAACTATGGCTACACCTTC. It specifies CASSVAAPGQSNYGYTF.

This chain joins TRBV3-1 (or the pseudogene TRBV3-2) and TRBJ1-2; D call uncertain. The CDR3 length is 16 residues. Germline assignment: CDR1 LGHDT and CDR2 YNNKEL (reference sequence). The V gene lost 1 base and the J gene lost 4 bases, with 16 bases spanning the gap. CDR3 amino acids: CASSQVYRYGVYGYTF. The CDR3 coding sequence is TGTGCCAGCAGCCAAGTTTATCGGTACGGGGTCTATGGCTACACCTTC.

The rearrangement uses TRBV3-1 (or the pseudogene TRBV3-2) and TRBJ2-2, with D perhaps TRBD1 or TRBD2 (5 bases each). The V gene's germline CDR1 is LGHDT and CDR2 YNNKEL (reference sequence). The length of the CDR3 is 15 residues. Trimming left V 6 bases short and J 2 bases short, with 13 bases between. The CDR3 region has the DNA TGTGCCAGCAGTACCGGGACCATCAACACCGGGGAGCTGTTTTTT. It codes for CASSTGTINTGELFF.

Only one count was recorded for this clone. V is TRBV11-2 and J is TRBJ2-7; 9 bases fit TRBD1. V was clipped by 6 bases and J by 3 bases; unmatched bases: 6. This CDR3 is built from 14 residues. The germline V gene encodes CDR1 SGHAT and CDR2 FQNNGV. This chain's CDR3 is CASRPGQGGYEQYF. The DNA of the CDR3 is TGTGCCAGCAGGCCGGGACAGGGAGGCTACGAGCAGTACTTC. Drawing the rest from reference TRBV11-2 and TRBJ2-7, the complete variable domain is EAGVAQSPRYKIIEKRQSVAFWCNPISGHATLYWYQQILGQGPKLLIQFQNNGVVDDSQLPKDRFSAERLKGVDSTLKIQPAKLEDSAVYLCASRPGQGGYEQYFGPGTRLTVT.

J is TRBJ2-2 and V is TRBV11-2; D not certain. Trimming took 5 bases from V and 2 from J, leaving 9 bases between them. In germline, CDR1 is SGHAT, CDR2 FQNNGV. The CDR3 is 14 amino acids. The CDR3, as DNA: TGTGCCAGCAGCACCGCTAGAAACACCGGGGAGCTGTTTTTT. Its translation: CASSTARNTGELFF.

The gene calls are TRBV6-5 and TRBJ1-1; D ambiguous. The V and J ends lost 4 bases and 4 bases respectively, with 13 bases between them. The CDR3 spans 14 residues. CDR1 and CDR2 (germline): MNHEY, SVGAGI. The CDR3 nucleotides are TGTGCCAGCAGTTTAACGAAGGCGGGCACTGAAGCTTTCTTT. Residues: CASSLTKAGTEAFF.

Only one count was recorded for this clone. This rearrangement joins TRBV11-1 to TRBJ1-2; D is perhaps TRBD1 (6 bases). The ends were cut back, 5 bases at V and 5 bases at J, with 18 bases in the middle. The CDR3 totals 15 residues. Germline V CDR1 and CDR2: SGHAT, FQDESV (reference sequence). CDR3 amino acids: CASSPRGGRGYGYTF. The CDR3 coding sequence is TGTGCCAGCAGCCCTCGGGGGGGGCGAGGATATGGCTACACCTTC. The full variable domain, rest sourced from reference TRBV11-1 and TRBJ1-2, is EAEVAQSPRYKITEKSQAVAFWCDPISGHATLYWYRQILGQGPELLVQFQDESVVDDSQLPKDRFSAERLKGVDSTLKIQPAELGDSAMYLCASSPRGGRGYGYTFGSGTRLTVV.